This T cell receptor (beta chain) originates from a study of T cells in localized non-small cell lung cancer. Only in-frame clones appear in the TCRdb table, and some are missing; sequencing was by immunoSEQ multiplex PCR. The table records 64,000 or so clones, 75% to 90% of them present only once. V lost 3 bases to trimming and J lost 6 bases; unmatched junction nucleotides: 10. The CDR3 extends over 15 amino acids. Per the germline V gene, CDR1 is ENHRY and CDR2 is SYGVKD. The rearrangement joins TRBV10-3 to TRBJ1-1, with TRBD1 matching over 7 bases. This receptor was identified in a woman aged 35 to 70 with stage I lung adenocarcinoma. The sample was peripheral blood, taken before any cancer treatment. CDR3 protein: CAISDPTGVAAEAFF. The CDR3 DNA reads as TGTGCCATCAGTGACCCCACAGGGGTTGCCGCTGAAGCTTTCTTT.